The 4 T cell receptor beta chains presented below share a single source sample, sequenced in a study of blood T cell repertoires in COVID-19. The assay was immunoSEQ multiplex PCR, and TCRdb's table has in-frame clones only and misses some. The repertoire holds around 72,000 clones, with roughly four fifths as singletons. Sequenced input: peripheral blood. The receptor source for this set is a woman in her sixties with acute or convalescent COVID-19.

This clone was observed a few times. The chain combines TRBV9 with TRBJ1-2; D might be TRBD1 (5 bases). V dropped 0 bases and J dropped 2 bases, with 8 bases sitting between them. There are 14 residues in the CDR3. CDR1 and CDR2 (germline): SGDLS, YYNGEE. The CDR3 nucleotides are TGTGCCAGCAGCGTAGATCCAGGGAACTATGGCTACACCTTC. Its translation is CASSVDPGNYGYTF.

This clone was picked up one time. This sequence joins TRBV18 and TRBJ1-3; a weak D match, TRBD1 (5 bases). This CDR3 has 14 amino acids. Looked up from germline, CDR1 is KGHSH and CDR2 is LQKENI. V lost 2 bases and J lost 4, with 9 bases in between. The CDR3 spells CASSPGAEGNTIYF. The CDR3 bases are TGTGCCAGCTCACCAGGGGCCGAAGGAAACACCATATATTTT.

This clone was seen many times. The chain carries TRBV4-2 and TRBJ1-2; D is unclear. Germline V gene sequence: CDR1 LGHNA, CDR2 YNFKEQ. Trimming shortened V by 1 base and J by 5 bases, and 14 bases separated the two germline ends. This CDR3 has 15 residues. CDR3 coding DNA: TGTGCCAGCAGCCAAGGGACTTCCACCTATTATGGCTACACCTTC. This sequence encodes CASSQGTSTYYGYTF.

V is TRBV5-1 and J is TRBJ2-7; 10 bases align to TRBD1. The ends lost 0 bases at V and 0 bases at J; junction bases unmatched: 0. Germline assignment: CDR1 SGHRS and CDR2 YFSETQ. The CDR3 runs 15 residues. The CDR3: CASSLGQGASYEQYF. The CDR3 DNA reads as TGCGCCAGCAGCTTGGGACAGGGGGCCTCCTACGAGCAGTACTTC.